This T cell receptor beta chain was sequenced for a study of CD8+CD57+ T cells in acquired aplastic anemia. Study-level information: The sorted CD4+ and CD8+ cells yielded an average around 3.2 ug of DNA.

This clonotype was picked up many times. V trimming: 5 bases; J trimming: 1 base; junction bases outside the gene matches: 6. In germline, CDR1 is LNHDA, CDR2 SQIVND (reference sequence). There are 15 residues in the CDR3. Using genomic DNA as the template, TCR beta VDJ and CDR3 profiling was carried out. TCRdb passed the reads through MiXCR, listing each CDR3 protein once. The repertoire has under 200,000 distinct CDR3 sequences, 55% to 75% of them found once; the top ten carry roughly 44%. The sample was sorted CD4+, CD8+, or CD8+CD57+ T cells (not recorded which) from PBMCs. This clonotype was obtained from a human donor in good health. The chain couples TRBV19 to TRBJ2-5; TRBD1 matches 8 bases. The CDR3: CASSHDRGLQETQYF. In nucleotides, the CDR3 is TGTGCCAGTAGTCACGACAGGGGCCTCCAAGAGACCCAGTACTTC.